The 20 T cell receptor beta chains given below trace back to one sample, sequenced in a study of blood T cell repertoires in COVID-19 (dated by TCRdb to 2020 to 2022). The library was generated by the immunoSEQ multiplex PCR assay. TCRdb holds this immuneACCESS table with in-frame rearrangements only. Some clones are missing; in checked studies, unresolved V genes explain under half, and the rest has no known cause. For this sample the table gives about 98,000 clones, of which over 65% were detected only once. The ten largest clones capture 4% to 5.5% of the sample. Sample: peripheral blood. The receptor set was obtained from a human donor in a cohort sampled during active COVID-19.

The V and J genes are TRBV19 and TRBJ2-1; 9 bases map to TRBD1. The CDR3 length is 14 residues. Germline trimming cut 4 bases from V and 11 bases from J; bases unmatched to any gene: 9. Per germline, CDR1 LNHDA and CDR2 SQIVND (reference sequence). As DNA, the CDR3 is TGTGCCAGTAGTAGGGGACAGGGAATTCCTCAGCAGTTCTTC. This encodes CASSRGQGIPQQFF.

The chain carries TRBV10-3 and TRBJ2-2, with 8 bases matching TRBD1. CDR1 ENHRY and CDR2 SYGVKD come from the germline V gene. The V and J ends lost 2 bases and 3 bases, in that order; junction bases with no gene match: 5. This CDR3 spans 16 amino acids. Here the CDR3 reads CAISEGHRGYTGELFF. CDR3 DNA sequence: TGTGCCATCAGTGAGGGCCACAGGGGGTACACCGGGGAGCTGTTTTTT.

The chain links TRBV4-2 to TRBJ1-5; D may be TRBD1 (6 bases). The CDR3 sequence is 15 residues long. Germline-derived CDR1 and CDR2 are LGHNA and YNFKEQ. Trimming took off 4 bases at V and 11 bases at J, with 21 bases between the two ends. This CDR3 is CASSPAGTPNQAQHF. CDR3 in DNA: TGTGCCAGCAGCCCGGCCGGGACACCTAACCAGGCCCAGCATTTT.

The CDR3 DNA sequence: TGCGCCAGCGGGCGGACAGGGGCAGGGGAGACCCAGTACTTC. This gives the protein CASGRTGAGETQYF. The chain is built from TRBV5-1 and TRBJ2-5, with TRBD1 identical over 9 bases. Trimming took 7 bases from V and 5 from J; bases not matched to a gene: 9. The V gene's germline CDR1 is SGHRS and CDR2 YFSETQ. The CDR3 extends over 14 amino acids.

This clone was recorded once. CDR3 nucleotides: TGTGCCAGCAGCTTGGCCCCCGGCACAGGGATTAACTATGGCTACACCTTC. This codes for CASSLAPGTGINYGYTF. The chain couples TRBV5-8 to TRBJ1-2; tentative D call: TRBD1 (6 bases). V was clipped by 0 bases and J by 1 base, with 16 bases between them. CDR1 and CDR2 (germline): SGHTS, YDEGEE. There are 17 residues in the CDR3. Variable domain in full (rest from reference TRBV5-8 and TRBJ1-2): EAGVTQSPTHLIKTRGQQATLRCSPISGHTSVYWYQQALGLGLQFLLWYDEGEERNRGNFPPRFSGRQFPNYSSELNVNALELEDSALYLCASSLAPGTGINYGYTFGSGTRLTVV.

The V gene is TRBV28, the J gene TRBJ2-1; 14 nucleotides align to TRBD2. The J segment lost 0 bases and the V segment lost 6 bases, leaving 16 bases of the junction unmatched. The V gene's germline CDR1 is MDHEN and CDR2 SYDVKM. The CDR3 contains 21 residues. CDR3 coding DNA: TGTGCCAGCAGGTCGGCCGGGACTAGCGGGGGTTACCCTTCCTCCTACAATGAGCAGTTCTTC. This sequence encodes CASRSAGTSGGYPSSYNEQFF.

The V call is TRBV5-1, the J call TRBJ1-1, with a tentative D call TRBD1 (5 bases). Trimming took off 2 bases at V and 2 bases at J, with 7 bases between the two ends. The CDR3 runs 13 residues. Germline CDR1 is SGHRS and CDR2 is YFSETQ. The DNA of the CDR3 is TGCGCCAGCAGCTTTACAGGAAACACTGAAGCTTTCTTT. It is translated as CASSFTGNTEAFF. Together with reference TRBV5-1 and TRBJ1-1, the CDR3 gives the full variable domain: KAGVTQTPRYLIKTRGQQVTLSCSPISGHRSVSWYQQTPGQGLQFLFEYFSETQRNKGNFPGRFSGRQFSNSRSEMNVSTLELGDSALYLCASSFTGNTEAFFGQGTRLTVV.

The chain recombines TRBV5-4 with TRBJ2-4; 10 bases align to TRBD2. The J segment lost 6 bases and the V segment lost 3 bases, leaving 12 bases of the junction unmatched. Looked up from germline, CDR1 is SGHNT and CDR2 is YYREEE (reference sequence). CDR3 length: 17 residues. The CDR3, as DNA: TGTGCCAGCAGCTCCAGACTAAGCGGGGGGGCAGGAAACATTCAGTACTTC. Its protein product is CASSSRLSGGAGNIQYF. Looking up the rest from reference TRBV5-4 and TRBJ2-4 gives the full variable domain: ETGVTQSPTHLIKTRGQQVTLRCSSQSGHNTVSWYQQALGQGPQFIFQYYREEENGRGNFPPRFSGLQFPNYSSELNVNALELDDSALYLCASSSRLSGGAGNIQYFGAGTRLSVL.

J is TRBJ1-3 and V is TRBV7-2; D is unclear. The ends were cut back, 2 bases at V and 4 bases at J, with 12 bases in the middle. The V gene's germline CDR1 is SGHTA and CDR2 FQGNSA. The CDR3 spans 15 residues. The CDR3 DNA reads as TGTGCCAGCAGCTTAATGATGGGCTCGGGAAACACCATATATTTT. As protein: CASSLMMGSGNTIYF. Full variable domain (rest looked up from reference TRBV7-2 and TRBJ1-3): GAGVSQSPSNKVTEKGKDVELRCDPISGHTALYWYRQSLGQGLEFLIYFQGNSAPDKSGLPSDRFSAERTGGSVSTLTIQRTQQEDSAVYLCASSLMMGSGNTIYFGEGSWLTVV.

This clone was observed a few times. The chain carries TRBV5-5 and TRBJ2-7, with 8 bases lining up with TRBD1. Germline V gene sequence: CDR1 SGHKS, CDR2 YYEKEE (reference sequence). This CDR3 region has 15 residues. The J segment lost 2 bases and the V segment lost 2 bases, leaving 6 bases of the junction unmatched. CDR3 in amino acids: CASSFTDRGTYEQYF. The DNA of the CDR3 is TGTGCCAGCAGCTTTACAGACAGGGGAACCTACGAGCAGTACTTC.

This chain uses TRBV28 with TRBJ1-4; the D is unclear. CDR3 length: 15 residues. V shed 6 bases and J shed 7 bases, with 18 bases lying between them. CDR1 is MDHEN, CDR2 SYDVKM, per germline. Here the CDR3 DNA reads TGTGCCAGCAGACCCTACAGCCTACAGAGTGAAAAACTGTTTTTT. It yields the protein CASRPYSLQSEKLFF.

This clone has only a few counts. The V and J genes are TRBV7-2 and TRBJ1-1; tentative D call: TRBD1 (5 bases). Germline V gene data show CDR1 as SGHTA and CDR2 as FQGNSA. There are 13 residues in the CDR3. The V and J ends lost 4 bases and 4 bases respectively, with 10 bases between them. In DNA form, the CDR3 reads TGTGCCAGCAGCTACCGGGGGGGCACTGAAGCTTTCTTT. It is translated as CASSYRGGTEAFF.

V usage is TRBV18 and J usage is TRBJ2-2; 8 bases map to TRBD1. Germline-derived CDR1 and CDR2 are KGHSH and LQKENI. The CDR3 totals 15 residues. Losses at the gene ends were 2 bases for V and 6 bases for J; bases not matched to a gene: 5. For the CDR3, the DNA is TGTGCCAGCTCACCAGGACAGGGAGGAGCCGGGGAGCTGTTTTTT. Its translation: CASSPGQGGAGELFF.

The chain uses TRBV12-5 and TRBJ2-7; possibly TRBD2 for D (5 bases). The CDR3 is made up of 14 amino acids. Germline lookup yields CDR1 LGHNT and CDR2 FRNRAP. The V end lost 6 bases, the J end lost 4 bases, and 16 bases lay between the germline ends. This chain's CDR3 is CASGRGRRGYEQYF. The CDR3 DNA reads as TGTGCTAGTGGCCGCGGGCGGCGTGGGTACGAGCAGTACTTC. The full variable domain, with the rest looked up from reference TRBV12-5 and TRBJ2-7, is DARVTQTPRHKVTEMGQEVTMRCQPILGHNTVFWYRQTMMQGLELLAYFRNRAPLDDSGMPKDRFSAEMPDATLATLKIQPSEPRDSAVYFCASGRGRRGYEQYFGPGTRLTVT.

The chain links TRBV7-8 to TRBJ2-1; 11 bases are shared with TRBD1. In germline, CDR1 is SGHVS, CDR2 FQNEAQ. This CDR3 is built from 15 residues. Germline trimming cut 5 bases from V and 4 bases from J; bases unmatched to any gene: 4. The chain's CDR3 is CASSPGTGGYNEQFF. The CDR3 DNA follows: TGTGCCAGCAGCCCAGGGACAGGGGGATACAATGAGCAGTTCTTC. Using reference TRBV7-8 and TRBJ2-1 for the parts outside the CDR3, the full variable domain is GAGVSQSPRYKVAKRGQDVALRCDPISGHVSLFWYQQALGQGPEFLTYFQNEAQLDKSGLPSDRFFAERPEGSVSTLKIQRTQQEDSAVYLCASSPGTGGYNEQFFGPGTRLTVL.

This clone was seen just once. The chain carries TRBV9 and TRBJ2-2; TRBD2 aligns across 10 bases. The V gene end was trimmed by 0 bases and the J gene end by 12 bases; junction bases not matched to a gene: 11. Per germline, CDR1 SGDLS and CDR2 YYNGEE. This CDR3 contains 16 residues. In DNA, the CDR3 is TGTGCCAGCAGCGTAGCCCTAGCGGGGGCCCCGCAACAGCTGTTTTTT. Translating gives CASSVALAGAPQQLFF. The variable domain in full, completed from reference TRBV9 and TRBJ2-2, reads DSGVTQTPKHLITATGQRVTLRCSPRSGDLSVYWYQQSLDQGLQFLIQYYNGEERAKGNILERFSAQQFPDLHSELNLSSLELGDSALYFCASSVALAGAPQQLFFGEGSRLTVL.

The chain links TRBV28 to TRBJ2-5; 7 bases align to TRBD1. The CDR3 covers 14 residues. Germline V gene data show CDR1 as MDHEN and CDR2 as SYDVKM. V lost 3 bases, J lost 0 bases, and 1 base stayed unmatched. CDR3 sequence reads: CASSLGQNQETQYF. DNA of the CDR3: TGTGCCAGCAGTTTGGGACAGAACCAAGAGACCCAGTACTTC.

This chain connects TRBV6-2 or TRBV6-3 to TRBJ2-1, with 7 bases matching TRBD1. The CDR3 has 16 amino acids. Germline V gene data show CDR1 as MNHEY and CDR2 as SVGEGT. V lost 4 bases and J lost 0; bases outside the gene matches: 6. In nucleotides, the CDR3 is TGTGCCAGCAGTTGGGACAGTCGAAGCTCCTACAATGAGCAGTTCTTC. It encodes CASSWDSRSSYNEQFF.

The chain is built from TRBV21-1 and TRBJ2-3; TRBD1 is the table's D call and was not checked against the DNA. TRBV21-1 is annotated as a pseudogene. This CDR3 has 15 residues. The CDR3 DNA sequence: TGTGCCAGCAGCATTACGGGACAGACCACAGATACGCAGTATTTT. Residues: CASSITGQTTDTQYF.

The chain carries TRBV19 and TRBJ2-7; TRBD1 matches 9 bases. Per the germline V gene, CDR1 is LNHDA and CDR2 is SQIVND (reference sequence). CDR3 length: 14 residues. V dropped 3 bases and J dropped 2; count of bases not matched to a gene: 2. The CDR3 loop reads CASSIGQGTYEQYF. Written as DNA, the CDR3 is TGTGCCAGTAGTATCGGACAGGGGACCTACGAGCAGTACTTC.